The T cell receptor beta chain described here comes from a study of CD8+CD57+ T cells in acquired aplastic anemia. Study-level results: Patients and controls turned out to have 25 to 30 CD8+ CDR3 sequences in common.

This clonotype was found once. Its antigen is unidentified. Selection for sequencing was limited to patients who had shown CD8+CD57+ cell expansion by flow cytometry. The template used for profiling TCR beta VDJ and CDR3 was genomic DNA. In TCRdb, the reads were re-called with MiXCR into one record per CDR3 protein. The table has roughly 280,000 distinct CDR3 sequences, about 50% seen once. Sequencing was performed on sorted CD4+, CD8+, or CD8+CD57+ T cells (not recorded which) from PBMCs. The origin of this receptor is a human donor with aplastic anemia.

CDR3 protein: CATSSRQGPNTEAFF. The CDR3 bases are TGTGCCACCAGCAGTAGGCAGGGGCCGAACACTGAAGCTTTCTTT. The rearrangement uses TRBV15 and TRBJ1-1; maybe TRBD1 (6 bases). The germline gives CDR1 LNHNV, CDR2 YYDKDF (reference sequence). The CDR3 runs 15 residues. Deletions cut 3 bases from V and 1 base from J, with 12 bases between.